This T cell receptor beta chain was obtained from a study of blood T cell repertoires in COVID-19. Study details: The United States, Italy and Spain provided the acute and convalescent COVID-19 samples. Sample material is recorded as cDNA or gDNA derived from T cells, B-cell-depleted T cells, or PBMCs.

The repertoire was sequenced with immunoSEQ multiplex PCR; TCRdb's copy has only in-frame clones and lacks some. The repertoire includes some 130,000 clones, around 86% of them detected once, and about a tenth sits in the top ten. Trimming left V 1 base short and J 5 bases short, with 7 bases between. Looked up from germline, CDR1 is SGHRS and CDR2 is YFSETQ. The CDR3 covers 13 residues. Sample: peripheral blood. V is TRBV5-1 and J is TRBJ1-5; D is possibly TRBD1 (5 bases). The TCR comes from a man in his forties or fifties with active or convalescent COVID-19. Here the CDR3 reads CASSLTGDQPQHF. Written as DNA, the CDR3 is TGCGCCAGCAGCTTGACGGGGGATCAGCCCCAGCATTTT.